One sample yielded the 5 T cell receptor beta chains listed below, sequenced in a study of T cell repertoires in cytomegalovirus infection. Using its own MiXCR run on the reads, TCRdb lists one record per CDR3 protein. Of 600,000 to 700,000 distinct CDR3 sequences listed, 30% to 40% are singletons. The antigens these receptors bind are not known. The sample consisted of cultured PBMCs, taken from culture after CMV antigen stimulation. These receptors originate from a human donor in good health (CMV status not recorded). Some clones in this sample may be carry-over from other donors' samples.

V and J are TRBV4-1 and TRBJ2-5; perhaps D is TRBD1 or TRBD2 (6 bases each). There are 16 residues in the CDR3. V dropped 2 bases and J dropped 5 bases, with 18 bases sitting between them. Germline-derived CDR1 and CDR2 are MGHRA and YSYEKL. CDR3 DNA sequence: TGCGCCAGCAGCCAATCACTAGCTGAGAGGGGGGAGACCCAGTACTTC. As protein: CASSQSLAERGETQYF.

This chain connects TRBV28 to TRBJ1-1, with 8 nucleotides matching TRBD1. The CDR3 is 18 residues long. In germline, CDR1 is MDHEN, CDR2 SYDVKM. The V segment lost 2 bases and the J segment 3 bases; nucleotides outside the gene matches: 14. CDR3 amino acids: CASSLVRDRLREDTEAFF. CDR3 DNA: TGTGCCAGCAGTTTAGTCCGGGACAGGTTAAGGGAGGACACTGAAGCTTTCTTT.

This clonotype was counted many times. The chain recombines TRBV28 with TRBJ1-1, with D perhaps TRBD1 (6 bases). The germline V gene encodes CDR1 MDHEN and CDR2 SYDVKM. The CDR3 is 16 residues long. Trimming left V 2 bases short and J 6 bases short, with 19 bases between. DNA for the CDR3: TGTGCCAGCAGTTTACGCGAGGAGGGGGAAGGATCTGAAGCTTTCTTT. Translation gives CASSLREEGEGSEAFF.

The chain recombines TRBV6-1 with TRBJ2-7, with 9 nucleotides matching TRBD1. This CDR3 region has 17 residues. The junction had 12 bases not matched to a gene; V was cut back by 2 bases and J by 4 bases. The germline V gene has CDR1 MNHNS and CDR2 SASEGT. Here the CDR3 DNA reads TGTGCCAGCAGTGAAATAACTTGGACAGGGGCGATGTACGAGCAGTACTTC. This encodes CASSEITWTGAMYEQYF.

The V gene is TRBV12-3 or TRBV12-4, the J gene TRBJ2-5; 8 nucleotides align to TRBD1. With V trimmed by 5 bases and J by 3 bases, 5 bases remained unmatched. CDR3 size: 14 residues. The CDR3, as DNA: TGTGCCAGCAGTGGAACAGGGGGAAAAGAGACCCAGTACTTC. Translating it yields CASSGTGGKETQYF.